This section outlines one TCR beta chain sequence together with its context. Its antigen is as yet unknown. Being one base from a much bigger clone, this may be a read error. Trimming cost V 6 bases and J 4 bases; bases outside gene matches: 8. Germline assignment: CDR1 SGHRS and CDR2 YFSETQ. The CDR3 has 15 amino acids. This entry comes from a study of blood T cells in healthy people across ages. The study, taken as a whole, reports: In long-lived donors, naive CD4+ cell counts and diversity exceeded those of aged donors.

A sample-barcoded 5' primer and a J-beta primer mix were used in a second PCR of roughly 6 to 11 cycles. A tag from a template-switch adaptor with 12 random nucleotides marked each cDNA molecule. TCRdb recomputed calls from the 5' RACE reads with MiXCR, one row per CDR3 protein. The sample has 700,000 to 800,000 distinct CDR3 sequences; 40% to 45% are singletons. The study recruited healthy Caucasian donors from Russia who were aged about 6 to 95. This receptor was identified in a woman aged 55-70 years in good health. The chain carries TRBV5-1 and TRBJ2-1, with 9 bases aligning to TRBD2. Sequencing input: blood. CDR3 sequence reads: CASNSRGGEYNEQFF. In DNA, the CDR3 is TGCGCCAGCAACTCGCGGGGGGGCGAATACAATGAGCAGTTCTTC.